Listed below are T cell receptor beta chains from one sample, sequenced in a study of human T cells and chemical hapten exposure. TCRdb used MiXCR to reprocess the RACE reads, holding one entry per CDR3 protein. The sample lists 90,000 to 120,000 distinct CDR3 sequences; approximately 10% were seen once. The specimen comprised whole blood, sampled in connection with sensitization to the hapten diphenylcyclopropenone (DPC). The receptor set was obtained from a woman in her thirties or forties with alopecia areata. Some clones in this sample may be carry-over from other donors' samples. CDR3s include the opening cysteine and the closing phenylalanine or tryptophan. Fields, in order: CDR3 protein, V gene, J gene, clone size, D gene. D genes are given only for firm matches. Expanded clones get a size class; other rows say once, few or many, or leave the size out.

CDR3aa: CASTPGLGDTQYF
v_gene: TRBV28
j_gene: TRBJ2-3
abundance: many
d_gene: -

CDR3aa: CASSIRPGVQTDTQYF
v_gene: TRBV19
j_gene: TRBJ2-3
abundance: few
d_gene: -

CDR3aa: CASSLMGLAGAPEPYNEQFF
v_gene: TRBV7-2
j_gene: TRBJ2-1
abundance: many
d_gene: TRBD2

CDR3aa: CASTAGTANYGYTF
v_gene: TRBV2
j_gene: TRBJ1-2
abundance: -
d_gene: TRBD1

CDR3aa: CASSDRTGGSPLHF
v_gene: TRBV6-4
j_gene: TRBJ1-6
abundance: few
d_gene: TRBD1

CDR3aa: CASSEQGRPEETQYF
v_gene: TRBV6-1
j_gene: TRBJ2-5
abundance: many
d_gene: -

CDR3aa: CASSDNSGRRSYEQYF
v_gene: TRBV12-3/TRBV12-4
j_gene: TRBJ2-7
abundance: -
d_gene: -

CDR3aa: CASPPQQGDTGELFF
v_gene: TRBV7-8
j_gene: TRBJ2-2
abundance: -
d_gene: -

CDR3aa: CASSTSPGTPYEQYF
v_gene: TRBV7-6
j_gene: TRBJ2-7
abundance: many
d_gene: -

CDR3aa: CSVEVGGLEGYTF
v_gene: TRBV29-1
j_gene: TRBJ1-2
abundance: -
d_gene: -

CDR3aa: CASSPAALLGGAFF
v_gene: TRBV18
j_gene: TRBJ1-1
abundance: -
d_gene: -

CDR3aa: CASSPLGAGVRSGELFF
v_gene: TRBV28
j_gene: TRBJ2-2
abundance: many
d_gene: -

CDR3aa: CASSYPTSPGTSYEQYF
v_gene: TRBV6-2/TRBV6-3
j_gene: TRBJ2-7
abundance: few
d_gene: -

CDR3aa: CASSLAGTSPYNEQFF
v_gene: TRBV7-2
j_gene: TRBJ2-1
abundance: -
d_gene: TRBD2

CDR3aa: CSVGTAQETQYF
v_gene: TRBV29-1
j_gene: TRBJ2-5
abundance: few
d_gene: TRBD1

CDR3aa: CASSPDRVETQYF
v_gene: TRBV11-1
j_gene: TRBJ2-5
abundance: many
d_gene: TRBD1

CDR3aa: CASSLTGGSYNEQFF
v_gene: TRBV27
j_gene: TRBJ2-1
abundance: -
d_gene: TRBD1

CDR3aa: CATSEASGELFF
v_gene: TRBV15
j_gene: TRBJ2-2
abundance: -
d_gene: -

CDR3aa: CASSFGSGGGNQPQHF
v_gene: TRBV12-3/TRBV12-4
j_gene: TRBJ1-5
abundance: many
d_gene: -

CDR3aa: CASTLQGTYEQYF
v_gene: TRBV5-5
j_gene: TRBJ2-7
abundance: -
d_gene: -

CDR3aa: CASAPRGGPTGELFF
v_gene: TRBV6-1
j_gene: TRBJ2-2
abundance: few
d_gene: TRBD2

CDR3aa: CSARQAGTDTGELFF
v_gene: TRBV20-1
j_gene: TRBJ2-2
abundance: many
d_gene: TRBD1

CDR3aa: CASIDKTGQTNNEQFF
v_gene: TRBV6-2/TRBV6-3
j_gene: TRBJ2-1
abundance: few
d_gene: TRBD1

CDR3aa: CASSLAHMNTEAFF
v_gene: TRBV5-6
j_gene: TRBJ1-1
abundance: many
d_gene: -

CDR3aa: CATGRAVTDTQYF
v_gene: TRBV24-1
j_gene: TRBJ2-3
abundance: -
d_gene: -

CDR3aa: CASTFLDTGELFF
v_gene: TRBV6-5
j_gene: TRBJ2-2
abundance: few
d_gene: -

CDR3aa: CASSFVWSQGGYYSNQPQHF
v_gene: TRBV28
j_gene: TRBJ1-5
abundance: -
d_gene: -

CDR3aa: CSAQLTGAYEQYF
v_gene: TRBV20-1
j_gene: TRBJ2-7
abundance: -
d_gene: TRBD1

CDR3aa: CAWAGSSGANVLTF
v_gene: TRBV30
j_gene: TRBJ2-6
abundance: -
d_gene: -

CDR3aa: CASSSNFRGISGYTF
v_gene: TRBV5-8
j_gene: TRBJ1-2
abundance: -
d_gene: -

CDR3aa: CASSSRTSGRDEQYF
v_gene: TRBV7-2
j_gene: TRBJ2-7
abundance: -
d_gene: TRBD2